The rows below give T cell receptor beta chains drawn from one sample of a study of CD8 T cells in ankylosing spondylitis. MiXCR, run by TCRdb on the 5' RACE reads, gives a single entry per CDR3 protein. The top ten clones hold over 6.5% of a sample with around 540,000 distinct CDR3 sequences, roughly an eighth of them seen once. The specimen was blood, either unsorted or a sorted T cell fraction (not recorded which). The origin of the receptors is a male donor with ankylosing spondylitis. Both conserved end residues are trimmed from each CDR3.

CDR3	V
ASSLERYTDTQY	TRBV5-1
ASSTRTSGRAGEQF	TRBV7-9
ASSAAADSFNEQF	TRBV18
ASYKIPEQF	TRBV10-1
ATSRDLGTRIYEQY	TRBV15
ASSRGWDIQY	TRBV28
SARVQGGETQY	TRBV20-1
ATSDFASSGETQY	TRBV24-1
ASSSPDISYEQY	TRBV7-9
ASSPYGGGETQY	TRBV18
ASSRLGGAGGYT	TRBV7-2
ASSSRWGIGGTEAF	TRBV25-1
ASSLDATSDYEQY	TRBV11-3
ASRSGTSAYNEQF	TRBV12-3/TRBV12-4
SAGFYGYT	TRBV20-1
ASSLVRTGETQY	TRBV12-3/TRBV12-4
ASSLRFDSQGPNEQF	TRBV7-2
ASSSRSYEQY	TRBV6-5
ASSQERGTPQH	TRBV14
ASSEQGQANSPLH	TRBV6-1
ASTESSGGDTQY	TRBV12-3/TRBV12-4
ASSPTGGRVNTEAF	TRBV7-9
ASSPQGHPSFNEQF	TRBV18
ASSPDSDNEQF	TRBV2
ASTWGEPWQPQH	TRBV7-2
AISAQGAGGPYEQY	TRBV10-3
ASRELAGASDTQY	TRBV5-1
ASSPGQGASGNTIY	TRBV5-1
ASSTRDSAKAF	TRBV7-2
ASSLDTGVYEQY	TRBV5-1
AISAGDGYT	TRBV10-3
AIGREGRSEQF	TRBV10-3
ASGPSLNRGLSTDTQY	TRBV12-5
ASSFTSERTGELF	TRBV5-1
ASKSSGEQF	TRBV12-3/TRBV12-4
SASGYGQF	TRBV20-1
ASSPRGSGRPRELF	TRBV3-1
ASSSGQHTEAF	TRBV6-5
ASSGIGGIETQY	TRBV25-1
ASSQPSEAF	TRBV14
ASSLGGPTHEQF	TRBV11-3
ASNLQGSTGELF	TRBV5-1
ASSQGDSSYNEQF	TRBV3-1